The clone carrying this T cell receptor beta chain was detected ten times or more. This entry comes from a study of regulatory T cells in long-lasting Graves disease. Time point in this sample: persistent/refractory GD, antithyroid drugs over 5 years with positive TRAb. PBMC RNA served as the TCR library source. According to the study, TCR beta libraries were built with iRepertoire HTBI primers and CDR3-region Arm-PCR. In TCRdb, the multiplex PCR reads were re-called with MiXCR into one record per CDR3 protein. The profile covers under 450,000 distinct CDR3 sequences, with 23% appearing a single time and about 29% taken by the ten largest. The clonotype comes from a middle-aged woman with Graves disease. Here the sequenced sample was peripheral blood mononuclear cells (PBMCs), taken when the disease was refractory, from a patient treated with antithyroid drugs.

The CDR3 loop reads CASSDRGRTLEQYF. The CDR3 region has the DNA TGCGCCAGCAGTGACAGGGGGCGAACTCTCGAGCAGTACTTC. This chain connects TRBV10-2 to TRBJ2-7; 8 bases are shared with TRBD1. The germline V gene has CDR1 WSHSY and CDR2 SAAADI. This CDR3 contains 14 residues. V dropped 3 bases and J dropped 6; count of bases not matched to a gene: 7.